This T cell receptor beta chain was found in a study of T cells in Graves' hyperthyroidism and ophthalmopathy (dated by TCRdb to the late 2010s). Background on the whole study: Peripheral blood was sampled at the time of initial diagnosis, prior to any treatment. Once sampling was done, hyperthyroidism patients were given methimazole at a starting dose of 30 mg daily, whereas ophthalmopathy patients were given high-dose intravenous methylprednisolone. To identify TCR V-J signatures that set the groups apart, the researchers used a discovery cohort of 100 patients, made up of roughly 40 with Graves' ophthalmopathy and around 58 with stable Graves' hyperthyroidism. The paper reports TCR Vbeta CDR3 sequencing of approximately 130 peripheral blood samples: 40 to 45 ophthalmopathy, under 80 hyperthyroidism and around 17 progressor patients. The study also compared thyroid tissue and blood T-cell repertoires from 6 or 7 Graves' hyperthyroidism patients. Whether ophthalmopathy could be predicted prospectively was tested in an independent validation cohort made up of some 20 hyperthyroidism patients plus 17 patients who later progressed to ophthalmopathy. The approximately 90 discovery patients were divided at random into training and test sets in a 7:3 ratio.

Beyond this particular receptor, the publication reports: A 13 V-J signature model separated ophthalmopathy from stable hyperthyroidism, with around 88% sensitivity and 81.08% specificity in cross-validation and 80%/75% in testing. No statistical method was used to set the sample size in advance, and investigators knew the group allocation. During validation, the model predicted progression to ophthalmopathy a median of around six months ahead of onset, with around 71% sensitivity and about 72% specificity. Blood samples also contained most of the expanded thyroid clonotypes (frequency above 0.001), which suggests that blood repertoires may reflect thyroid immune responses.

The CDR3 has 15 amino acids, counting the end cysteine and phenylalanine. The kept DNA is CDR3 alone, 45 bases in frame from the first base. For CDR1 and CDR2, the germline V gene lists SGHRS and YFSETQ. The trim is 4 bases for V and 4 bases for J, with a gap of 14 bases between the germline ends. Moderately to severely active disease, a Clinical Activity Score of at least 3, a NOSPECS grade of at least 4, and a duration under 3 months were present in ophthalmopathy patients. The study excluded patients with uncontrolled infections, other autoimmune diseases, pregnancy or lactation. Clinical symptoms, serum thyroxine and TRAb, thyroid ultrasound, and orbital computed tomography formed the basis for the diagnoses. PBMCs were separated from 7.5 to 10 ml of fresh peripheral blood using Ficoll-Paque density gradient centrifugation. Total RNA was extracted with Trizol reagent, and quality was checked on an Agilent 2100 Bioanalyzer.

This clonotype was seen only a few times. Its specific antigen is unknown. No clone much larger than this one lies a single base away; base qualities are absent. Amplification of TCR beta CDR3 regions was carried out from RNA transcripts. A first-round RT-PCR of the TCR CDR3 used the HTBI primer set with the Qiagen OneStep RT-PCR kit. Libraries were constructed in a second round of multiplex PCR, after which size selection and purification were carried out. Libraries were sequenced paired-end with 100 bp reads on an Illumina HiSeq2000. On the authors' methods: SOAPnuke was used to process the raw data, with reads discarded if the reads contained adapters or uncalled bases, had a mean Phred below 15, or lacked an exact constant-primer or identifier match. COPE v1.2.5 was used to merge high-quality paired reads, and clonotypes were defined as unique nucleotide sequences. MiTCR v1.1 was used to align the clonotypes against IMGT TRBV, TRBD and TRBJ reference segments. Analysis was restricted to V-J combinations with a frequency above 0.0001, which covered just over 98% of repertoires. A TCS score was defined as the ratio of F50 (clonal expansion) to E x V (chaos), with BLOSUM62-based TCRdist applied between CDR3 peptides within each V-J. Welch's t-statistics and random forest reduced several hundred V-J features to 13, which were used in a naive Bayes classifier (R e1071). In TCRdb, the public reads were trimmed at Q25 with fastp and aligned with MiXCR, with productive beta chains retained. Rows are unified per CDR3 protein, each entry keeping the most common DNA and genes. In this record, the V and J calls reflect TCRdb's handling and not the investigators' own analysis. The sample table shows a few hundred thousand distinct CDR3 sequences, and approximately 17% are seen once. In total, the top ten clones hold around 57% of the sample.

This receptor was identified in a woman aged 55-69 years with Graves' ophthalmopathy. Sequences were obtained from blood. The rearranged segments are TRBV5-1 and TRBJ1-4; 6 matching bases give a weak D call of TRBD1. The base sequence is TGCGCCAGCAGCGCGGGGGGGGCATTTAATGAAAAACTGTTTTTT. This gives the protein CASSAGGAFNEKLFF.